The 25 T cell receptor beta chains below come from one sample, sequenced in a study of graft-versus-host responses after intestinal transplantation. Produced via immunoSEQ multiplex PCR; TCRdb's table is partial and in-frame only. This table has roughly 53,000 clones, about 90% appearing once. The sample here was PBMCs, taken nearly 670 days after intestinal transplant. Receptors originate from a human patient who received an intestinal transplant, so some T cells may come from the graft donor.

The J gene is TRBJ2-7, the V gene TRBV4-1; D is perhaps TRBD1 (6 bases). The V gene's germline CDR1 is MGHRA and CDR2 YSYEKL. Trimming removed 0 bases from V and 4 bases from J, with 16 bases in between. The CDR3 has 16 residues. The CDR3 nucleotides are TGCGCCAGCAGCCAAGAGTACAGGGCAATGGGGTACGAGCAGTACTTC. It specifies CASSQEYRAMGYEQYF.

The chain combines TRBV2 with TRBJ2-3; 11 bases fit TRBD2. Germline V gene data show CDR1 as SNHLY and CDR2 as FYNNEI. This CDR3 spans 15 amino acids. V lost 6 bases to trimming and J lost 6 bases; unmatched junction nucleotides: 8. The CDR3: CASRSTSGGRDTQYF. CDR3 nucleotides: TGTGCCAGCAGATCCACTAGCGGGGGACGTGATACGCAGTATTTT.

The chain employs TRBV7-9 and TRBJ1-5, with D unclear. Germline CDR1 is SEHNR and CDR2 is FQNEAQ (reference sequence). The CDR3 consists of 12 residues. Trimming removed 4 bases at V and 3 bases at J, with 4 bases between. The CDR3 sequence is CASSSINQPQHF. Here the CDR3 DNA reads TGTGCCAGCAGCTCAATCAATCAGCCCCAGCATTTT. Together with reference TRBV7-9 and TRBJ1-5, the CDR3 gives the full variable domain: DTGVSQNPRHKITKRGQNVTFRCDPISEHNRLYWYRQTLGQGPEFLTYFQNEAQLEKSRLLSDRFSAERPKGSFSTLEIQRTEQGDSAMYLCASSSINQPQHFGDGTRLSIL.

This clone appeared a single time. The V and J genes are TRBV7-9 and TRBJ2-1; D is unclear. This CDR3 has 13 amino acids. Germline V gene lookup returns CDR1 SEHNR and CDR2 FQNEAQ (reference sequence). V was clipped by 10 bases and J by 3 bases, with 13 bases between them. CDR3 region: CATNWLVYNEQFF. The CDR3 DNA reads TGTGCCACCAACTGGCTAGTCTACAATGAGCAGTTCTTC.

The chain joins TRBV5-1 to TRBJ1-3; the match to TRBD1 covers 8 bases. The germline gives CDR1 SGHRS, CDR2 YFSETQ. The CDR3 is made up of 19 amino acids. The V segment lost 4 bases and the J segment 0 bases; nucleotides outside the gene matches: 15. CDR3 nucleotide sequence: TGCGCCAGCAGCACTTCGGATGGGACAGGAACCTACTCTGGAAACACCATATATTTT. It yields the protein CASSTSDGTGTYSGNTIYF. Full variable domain (remainder filled in from reference TRBV5-1 and TRBJ1-3): KAGVTQTPRYLIKTRGQQVTLSCSPISGHRSVSWYQQTPGQGLQFLFEYFSETQRNKGNFPGRFSGRQFSNSRSEMNVSTLELGDSALYLCASSTSDGTGTYSGNTIYFGEGSWLTVV.

CDR3: CASSTHRGSNEKLFF. The CDR3 DNA reads as TGTGCCAGCAGTACCCACAGGGGCAGTAATGAAAAACTGTTTTTT. J is TRBJ1-4 and V is TRBV6-1; 7 bases line up with TRBD1. Unmatched junction bases numbered 7, after V lost 5 bases and J lost 4 bases. The CDR3 is made up of 15 amino acids. CDR1 and CDR2 from the germline V gene are MNHNS and SASEGT.

The chain is built from TRBV11-2 and TRBJ1-4, with 7 nucleotides matching TRBD1. Germline V gives CDR1 SGHAT, CDR2 FQNNGV. The CDR3 extends over 14 amino acids. Unmatched junction bases numbered 5, after V lost 8 bases and J lost 2 bases. The CDR3: CASGKTGTNEKLFF. As DNA, the CDR3 is TGTGCCAGCGGGAAGACAGGGACTAATGAAAAACTGTTTTTT.

This clone was seen only a few times. The chain has TRBV6-4 and TRBJ2-3; 11 bases fit TRBD2. This CDR3 region has 15 residues. Germline CDR1 reads MRHNA; CDR2 reads SNTAGT. V was pared by 3 bases and J by 2 bases, with 1 base of the junction left unmatched. CDR3 protein: CASSEGLAATDTQYF. The CDR3 DNA follows: TGTGCCAGCAGTGAGGGACTAGCGGCCACAGATACGCAGTATTTT.

The rearrangement joins TRBV4-1 to TRBJ2-2, with D hard to call. CDR3 length: 16 amino acids. Germline values: CDR1 MGHRA, CDR2 YSYEKL. Deletions cut 1 base from V and 7 bases from J, with 16 bases between. CDR3 region: CASSQVKVALFGELFF. CDR3 in DNA: TGCGCCAGCAGCCAAGTAAAGGTCGCCCTATTCGGGGAGCTGTTTTTT.

In its sample, this clone was seen once. V and J are TRBV6-5 and TRBJ2-3, with 8 bases fitting TRBD1. After removal of 4 bases from V and 9 bases from J, the junction contained 3 bases not matched to a gene. The CDR3 is 12 amino acids. The germline gives CDR1 MNHEY, CDR2 SVGAGI. The CDR3 is CASSFDRGTQYF. In nucleotides, the CDR3 is TGTGCCAGCAGTTTCGACAGGGGAACGCAGTATTTT.

This clone was found once. The chain employs TRBV29-1 and TRBJ2-3; 8 nucleotides align to TRBD2. CDR3 length: 19 amino acids. The V and J ends lost 0 bases and 4 bases, in that order; junction bases with no gene match: 18. Germline V gene data show CDR1 as SQVTM and CDR2 as ANQGSEA. In DNA form, the CDR3 reads TGCAGCGTTGAAGACCCCGCCGAGGAACCGGGACTAGGAGCAGATACGCAGTATTTT. Translation gives CSVEDPAEEPGLGADTQYF.

To note about this clone: The sample has other DNA sequences that encode this CDR3 too. J is TRBJ1-3 and V is TRBV7-9, with 11 positions matching TRBD1. This CDR3 spans 16 amino acids. Germline V gene lookup returns CDR1 SEHNR and CDR2 FQNEAQ (reference sequence). J gave up 4 bases and V 4 bases, and 6 bases lay outside the gene matches. CDR3 protein: CASSSGQGAPGNTIYF. The DNA of the CDR3 is TGTGCCAGCAGCTCTGGACAGGGGGCGCCCGGAAACACCATATATTTT.

This sequence joins TRBV5-1 and TRBJ2-5; D unresolved. CDR3 length: 14 residues. CDR1 SGHRS and CDR2 YFSETQ come from the germline V gene. The ends were cut back, 1 base at V and 3 bases at J, with 10 bases in the middle. The CDR3 region has the DNA TGCGCCAGCAGCTTGACCGGGCCTAAAGAGACCCAGTACTTC. It translates to CASSLTGPKETQYF.

The V gene is TRBV10-3, the J gene TRBJ2-2; possibly TRBD2 for D (5 bases). The CDR3 is 15 amino acids. The germline CDR1 and CDR2 sequences are ENHRY and SYGVKD. The ends were cut back, 6 bases at V and 4 bases at J, with 15 bases in the middle. The CDR3 protein is CAIRDAPAGTGELFF. CDR3 in DNA: TGTGCCATCAGAGACGCCCCCGCGGGCACCGGGGAGCTGTTTTTT.

This CDR3 reads CASSLAPGQGNYGYTF. CDR3 nucleotides: TGTGCCAGCAGCTTGGCCCCGGGACAGGGGAACTATGGCTACACCTTC. This chain connects TRBV5-6 to TRBJ1-2; 10 positions match TRBD1. Germline V gene sequence: CDR1 SGHDT, CDR2 YYEEEE. The CDR3 is 16 residues long. V lost 0 bases and J lost 2; bases outside the gene matches: 4.

V and J are TRBV11-3 and TRBJ1-1; the match to TRBD1 covers 10 bases. CDR3 length: 14 residues. The germline gives CDR1 SGHNT, CDR2 YENEEA. The trim removed 5 bases at V and 5 bases at J, leaving 5 bases unmatched. The CDR3 DNA reads TGTGCCAGCAGCCCGGGACAGGGGATAACTGAAGCTTTCTTT. It encodes CASSPGQGITEAFF.

The gene calls are TRBV5-1 and TRBJ1-4; D is ambiguous. The CDR3 is 14 amino acids. V gave up 0 bases and J gave up 8 bases, with 11 bases separating them. Germline V CDR1 and CDR2: SGHRS, YFSETQ. The CDR3 protein is CASSLGSTTEKLFF. The CDR3 DNA follows: TGCGCCAGCAGCTTGGGGTCAACGACGGAAAAACTGTTTTTT.

J is TRBJ2-7 and V is TRBV5-1, with 10 bases that match TRBD2. Germline V gives CDR1 SGHRS, CDR2 YFSETQ. V was clipped by 4 bases and J by 5 bases; unmatched bases: 9. This CDR3 is built from 15 residues. CDR3 nucleotides: TGCGCCAGCAGCCCAAACCTAGCGGGGGTTCACGAGCAGTACTTC. Protein product: CASSPNLAGVHEQYF.

This chain links TRBV4-1 with TRBJ2-1; unclear D gene. Per germline, CDR1 MGHRA and CDR2 YSYEKL. The CDR3 is made up of 15 amino acids. V was cut by 2 bases and J by 0 bases, with 8 bases left in between. The CDR3 is CASSQLESSYNEQFF. In DNA form, the CDR3 reads TGCGCCAGCAGCCAACTAGAGAGCTCCTACAATGAGCAGTTCTTC.

The gene calls are TRBV15 and TRBJ2-2; 9 bases fit TRBD2. The CDR3 runs to 16 residues. Looked up from germline, CDR1 is LNHNV and CDR2 is YYDKDF (reference sequence). V lost 0 bases to trimming and J lost 1 base; unmatched junction nucleotides: 0. The CDR3 DNA reads as TGTGCCACCAGCAGAGAACTAGCGGGGAACACCGGGGAGCTGTTTTTT. Translation: CATSRELAGNTGELFF.

Turning to this clone: This CDR3 is also generated by other DNA sequences in the sample. The chain has TRBV11-2 and TRBJ1-2; 7 nucleotides agree with TRBD1. CDR3 length equals 15 residues. V shed 0 bases and J 5 bases; nucleotides not matched to a gene: 6. Germline loops: CDR1 SGHAT, CDR2 FQNNGV. In DNA, the CDR3 is TGTGCCAGCAGCTTAGATCCAGGGGGTTTGTATGGCTACACCTTC. Its translation: CASSLDPGGLYGYTF.

Here the CDR3 reads CSVEGQGFLSYGYTF. In DNA, the CDR3 is TGCAGCGTTGAAGGACAGGGATTTTTGAGCTATGGCTACACCTTC. The chain employs TRBV29-1 and TRBJ1-2, with 7 bases aligning to TRBD1. The CDR3 runs 15 residues. J was trimmed by 4 bases and V by 1 base; bases with no gene match: 9. Germline V gene sequence: CDR1 SQVTM, CDR2 ANQGSEA.

The V call is TRBV2, the J call TRBJ2-7; D is unresolved. Looked up from germline, CDR1 is SNHLY and CDR2 is FYNNEI. Trimming removed 7 bases at V and 4 bases at J, with 11 bases between. CDR3 length: 12 amino acids. The CDR3 protein is CASIRTEYEQYF. DNA for the CDR3: TGTGCCAGCATTCGAACAGAGTACGAGCAGTACTTC.

This rearrangement joins TRBV7-9 to TRBJ2-1, with 10 bases aligning to TRBD2. The V gene's germline CDR1 is SEHNR and CDR2 FQNEAQ (reference sequence). J was trimmed by 4 bases and V by 2 bases; bases with no gene match: 8. The CDR3 length is 17 residues. The chain's CDR3 is CASSLLHRTSGYNEQFF. In DNA, the CDR3 is TGTGCCAGCAGCTTACTACATCGGACTAGCGGATACAATGAGCAGTTCTTC.

The chain couples TRBV5-1 to TRBJ2-3; 7 bases are shared with TRBD1. This CDR3 is built from 15 residues. Germline loops: CDR1 SGHRS, CDR2 YFSETQ. V lost 0 bases, J lost 3 bases, and 4 bases stayed unmatched. The CDR3, as DNA: TGCGCCAGCAGCTTGGAGGGGGACAGTACAGATACGCAGTATTTT. Protein sequence: CASSLEGDSTDTQYF. The variable domain in full, completed from reference TRBV5-1 and TRBJ2-3, reads KAGVTQTPRYLIKTRGQQVTLSCSPISGHRSVSWYQQTPGQGLQFLFEYFSETQRNKGNFPGRFSGRQFSNSRSEMNVSTLELGDSALYLCASSLEGDSTDTQYFGPGTRLTVL.